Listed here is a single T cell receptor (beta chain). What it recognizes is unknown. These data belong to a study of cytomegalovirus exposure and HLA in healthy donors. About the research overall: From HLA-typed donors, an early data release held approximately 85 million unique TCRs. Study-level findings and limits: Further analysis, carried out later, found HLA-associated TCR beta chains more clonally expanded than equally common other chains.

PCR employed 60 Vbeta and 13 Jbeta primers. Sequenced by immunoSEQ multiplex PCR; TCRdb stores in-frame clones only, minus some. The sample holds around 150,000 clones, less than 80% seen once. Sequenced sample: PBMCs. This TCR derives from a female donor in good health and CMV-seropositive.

The CDR3 DNA follows: TGTGCCAGCAACAGCGGGAGGGCCGTAGATACGCAGTATTTT. Protein product: CASNSGRAVDTQYF. This chain connects TRBV5-4 to TRBJ2-3; 10 bases are a match to TRBD2. The V gene's germline CDR1 is SGHNT and CDR2 YYREEE (reference sequence). The V segment lost 6 bases and the J segment 5 bases; nucleotides outside the gene matches: 6. The CDR3 spans 14 residues.